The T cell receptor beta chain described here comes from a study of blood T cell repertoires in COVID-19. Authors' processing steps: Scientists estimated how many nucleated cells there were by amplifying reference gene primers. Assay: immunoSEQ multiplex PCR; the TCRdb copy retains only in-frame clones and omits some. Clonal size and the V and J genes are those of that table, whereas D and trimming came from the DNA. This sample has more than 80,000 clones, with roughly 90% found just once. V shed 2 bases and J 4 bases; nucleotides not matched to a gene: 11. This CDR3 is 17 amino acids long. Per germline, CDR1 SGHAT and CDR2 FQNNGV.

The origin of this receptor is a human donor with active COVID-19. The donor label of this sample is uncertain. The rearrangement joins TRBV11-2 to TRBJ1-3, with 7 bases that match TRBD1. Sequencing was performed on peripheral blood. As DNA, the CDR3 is TGTGCCAGCAGCTTAAGGACAGGCCAAACCCTCGGAAACACCATATATTTT. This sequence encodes CASSLRTGQTLGNTIYF.